Below are 30 T cell receptor beta chains sequenced from a single sample in a study of blood T cells in healthy people across ages. Then a second PCR, running roughly 7 to 11 cycles, was carried out with a sample-barcoded 5' primer and a J-beta primer mix. TCRdb re-analysed the 5' RACE reads in MiXCR, keeping a single row per CDR3 protein. The sample lists approximately 690,000 distinct CDR3 sequences; around 41% were seen once. Sequencing was done on a sample of blood. Every receptor here comes from an elderly man in good health.

The rearrangement links TRBV20-1 to TRBJ2-3; 12 bases are shared with TRBD2. The CDR3 sequence is 16 residues long. V trimming: 3 bases; J trimming: 2 bases; junction bases outside the gene matches: 6. From germline, CDR1 is DFQATT and CDR2 SNEGSKA (reference sequence). This CDR3 reads CSARTSGRRNTDTQYF. In nucleotides, the CDR3 is TGCAGTGCTAGGACTAGCGGGAGAAGGAACACAGATACGCAGTATTTT.

The V call is TRBV20-1, the J call TRBJ1-2; D ambiguous. The CDR3 has 12 amino acids. Germline V gene data show CDR1 as DFQATT and CDR2 as SNEGSKA (reference sequence). V shed 6 bases and J shed 2 bases, with 10 bases lying between them. The CDR3 sequence is CSAGVENYGYTF. Written as DNA, the CDR3 is TGCAGTGCCGGAGTGGAAAACTATGGCTACACCTTC.

The rearrangement uses TRBV10-3 and TRBJ2-1, with 11 positions matching TRBD2. The J call may be mistaken, given a closer DNA end match to TRBJ2-7. The CDR3 sequence is 16 residues long. In germline, CDR1 is ENHRY, CDR2 SYGVKD. The CDR3 region is CAISDQLAGVYNEQYF. DNA of the CDR3: TGTGCCATCAGTGATCAACTAGCGGGGGTCTACAATGAGCAGTACTTC.

The chain has TRBV29-1 and TRBJ2-3, with a weak D call TRBD1 (6 bases). The length of the CDR3 is 15 residues. The V gene's germline CDR1 is SQVTM and CDR2 ANQGSEA. V lost 7 bases, J lost 0 bases, and 17 bases lay in between. The chain's CDR3 is CSAVGTRTSTDTQYF. CDR3 bases: TGCAGCGCCGTGGGGACACGTACTAGCACAGATACGCAGTATTTT.

This clonotype occurred a few times. This chain connects TRBV28 to TRBJ2-1, with D possibly matching TRBD2 (6 bases). The CDR3 runs to 13 residues. Germline CDR1 and CDR2: MDHEN and SYDVKM. V was shortened by 11 bases and J by 7 bases, with 18 bases between the two germline ends. The CDR3 reads CAGGKGHSNEQFF. The CDR3, as DNA: TGTGCCGGGGGGAAGGGGCATAGTAATGAGCAGTTCTTC.

This clonotype was observed once. This rearrangement joins TRBV6-6 to TRBJ2-1; TRBD1 agrees at 8 bases. The CDR3 spans 14 residues. Germline assignment: CDR1 MNHNY and CDR2 SVGAGI (reference sequence). V gave up 5 bases and J gave up 9 bases; unmatched junction bases: 9. The CDR3 loop is CASSPGTGLSEQFF. The CDR3, as DNA: TGTGCCAGCAGTCCCGGGACAGGCCTATCTGAGCAGTTCTTC.

The rearrangement joins TRBV20-1 to TRBJ1-1, with D maybe TRBD1 (5 bases). V lost 0 bases, J lost 2 bases, and 16 bases lay in between. This CDR3 region has 16 residues. Germline values: CDR1 DFQATT, CDR2 SNEGSKA (reference sequence). CDR3 sequence: CSARDSQGMSNTEAFF. CDR3 coding DNA: TGCAGTGCTAGAGATTCGCAGGGCATGTCCAACACTGAAGCTTTCTTT.

The rearrangement joins TRBV6-2 or TRBV6-3 to TRBJ2-5, with D possibly being TRBD2 (6 bases). The V gene's germline CDR1 is MNHEY and CDR2 SVGEGT. The CDR3 loop spans 14 amino acids. V lost 2 bases to trimming and J lost 2 bases, with 9 bases between them. CDR3 bases: TGTGCCAGCAGTTACACGGGGGTACAAGAGACCCAGTACTTC. Translating gives CASSYTGVQETQYF.

The V and J genes are TRBV3-1 and TRBJ2-5; D is perhaps TRBD1 (5 bases). The ends were cut back, 4 bases at V and 1 base at J, with 13 bases in the middle. The CDR3 spans 15 residues. Germline lookup yields CDR1 LGHDT and CDR2 YNNKEL (reference sequence). For the CDR3, the DNA is TGTGCCAGCAGCCGCAGAAGTGGGGCCCAAGAGACCCAGTACTTC. Translating gives CASSRRSGAQETQYF.

This chain connects TRBV6-6 to TRBJ2-1, with 11 nucleotides matching TRBD1. Trimming removed 5 bases from V and 5 bases from J; junction bases left unmatched: 5. The CDR3 runs 15 residues. The V gene's germline CDR1 is MNHNY and CDR2 SVGAGI (reference sequence). This chain's CDR3 is CASSPGQGADNEQFF. The CDR3, as DNA: TGTGCCAGCAGTCCCGGACAGGGGGCGGACAATGAGCAGTTCTTC.

The chain is built from TRBV14 and TRBJ2-2, with 10 bases identical to TRBD2. The CDR3 runs to 18 residues. Trimming removed 8 bases from V and 6 bases from J; junction bases left unmatched: 18. The germline V gene has CDR1 SGHDN and CDR2 FVKESK. CDR3 sequence: CASAFRAGGHGFAGELFF. The CDR3 DNA sequence: TGTGCCAGCGCCTTTCGAGCGGGAGGGCACGGGTTCGCCGGGGAGCTGTTTTTT.

In this sample, this clonotype turned up a few times. J is TRBJ2-3 and V is TRBV6-2 or TRBV6-3, with TRBD1 matching 7 bases. Germline assignment: CDR1 MNHEY and CDR2 SVGEGT. V lost 0 bases, J lost 2 bases, and 5 bases stayed unmatched. This CDR3 has 16 residues. CDR3 loop: CASSYSITGDTDTQYF. The DNA for the CDR3 is TGTGCCAGCAGTTACTCTATTACAGGGGACACAGATACGCAGTATTTT.

This clonotype showed up just a few times. The chain joins TRBV12-3 or TRBV12-4 to TRBJ2-2; TRBD1 is a possible D gene (6 bases). The CDR3 spans 16 residues. Trimming left V 1 base short and J 4 bases short, with 13 bases between. CDR3 nucleotides: TGTGCCAGCAGTTTAGAAGGGGGTTTGGGCACCGGGGAGCTGTTTTTT. Protein: CASSLEGGLGTGELFF.

The chain has TRBV3-1 and TRBJ1-1; 8 positions match TRBD1. CDR1 and CDR2 (germline): LGHDT, YNNKEL (reference sequence). CDR3 length equals 13 residues. With V trimmed by 4 bases and J by 11 bases, 9 bases remained unmatched. The CDR3 sequence: CASSRTDRAGAFF. CDR3 DNA sequence: TGTGCCAGCAGCCGAACGGACAGGGCAGGTGCTTTCTTT. The full variable domain, its missing parts supplied by reference TRBV3-1 and TRBJ1-1, is DTAVSQTPKYLVTQMGNDKSIKCEQNLGHDTMYWYKQDSKKFLKIMFSYNNKELIINETVPNRFSPKSPDKAHLNLHINSLELGDSAVYFCASSRTDRAGAFFGQGTRLTVV.

This clonotype was counted only a few times. The chain recombines TRBV9 with TRBJ2-3; 11 positions agree with TRBD2. The CDR3 runs to 17 residues. Trimming cost V 3 bases and J 0 bases; bases outside gene matches: 6. CDR1 SGDLS and CDR2 YYNGEE come from the germline V gene. This CDR3 is CASSARTSGYSTDTQYF. The CDR3 DNA sequence: TGTGCCAGCAGCGCCCGGACTAGCGGGTACAGCACAGATACGCAGTATTTT.

The sample holds a few counts of this clonotype. This may stem from a read error, because a much larger clone lies one nucleotide away. This chain links TRBV6-2 or TRBV6-3 with TRBJ2-3; 11 bases agree with TRBD2. Looked up from germline, CDR1 is MNHEY and CDR2 is SVGEGT. V dropped 2 bases and J dropped 1; count of bases not matched to a gene: 14. CDR3 length: 20 amino acids. CDR3 nucleotides: TGTGCCAGCAGTTACCCCTCGACTAGCGGGACGCGGGGGGGCACAGATACGCAGTATTTT. The encoded protein is CASSYPSTSGTRGGTDTQYF.

This clonotype was counted only a few times. The chain combines TRBV5-1 with TRBJ2-1; tentative D call: TRBD1 (9 bases). The germline CDR1 and CDR2 sequences are SGHRS and YFSETQ. CDR3 length: 19 amino acids. Trimming removed 9 bases at V and 5 bases at J, with 33 bases between. CDR3 sequence: CATSPQEQGAAGVDNEQFF. In nucleotides, the CDR3 is TGCGCCACCTCTCCCCAAGAACAGGGGGCAGCGGGAGTCGACAATGAGCAGTTCTTC.

This clonotype has only a few counts. Being one base from a much bigger clone, this may be a read error. The rearrangement links TRBV28 to TRBJ2-3, with a tentative D call TRBD1 (5 bases). The CDR3 consists of 12 residues. V was trimmed by 4 bases and J by 8 bases, leaving 10 bases between them. CDR1 is MDHEN and CDR2 is SYDVKM in the germline V gene. DNA for the CDR3: TGTGCCAGCAGTTCGGCAGGGCTTACGCAGTATTTT. Residues: CASSSAGLTQYF. Supplemented by reference TRBV28 and TRBJ2-3, the full variable domain reads DVKVTQSSRYLVKRTGEKVFLECVQDMDHENMFWYRQDPGLGLRLIYFSYDVKMKEKGDIPEGYSVSREKKERFSLILESASTNQTSMYLCASSSAGLTQYFGPGTRLTVL.

The V call is TRBV5-1, the J call TRBJ1-4; weak D call: TRBD1 (5 bases). V lost 0 bases and J 6 bases, leaving 12 bases between the germline ends. The CDR3 has 15 residues. From germline, CDR1 is SGHRS and CDR2 YFSETQ. CDR3 bases: TGCGCCAGCAGCTTGGAGGGGCGGTCTGATGAAAAACTGTTTTTT. Translating it yields CASSLEGRSDEKLFF.

The J gene is TRBJ1-5, the V gene TRBV20-1, with D unclear. The CDR3 spans 12 residues. The germline CDR1 and CDR2 sequences are DFQATT and SNEGSKA (reference sequence). V lost 6 bases, J lost 4 bases, and 10 bases lay in between. CDR3 bases: TGCAGTGCCACGGACGGAAATCAGCCCCAGCATTTT. Translating it yields CSATDGNQPQHF.

A few counts support this clonotype. The gene calls are TRBV7-2 and TRBJ2-7, with 7 bases that match TRBD1. Germline values: CDR1 SGHTA, CDR2 FQGNSA. CDR3 size: 18 residues. V trimming: 2 bases; J trimming: 0 bases; junction bases outside the gene matches: 13. This CDR3 is CASSLRDSGLSYSYEQYF. CDR3 coding DNA: TGTGCCAGCAGCTTAAGGGACAGTGGACTCTCCTACTCCTACGAGCAGTACTTC.

This clonotype was observed a handful of times. CDR3 sequence (DNA): TGTGCCAGCCACATGATGAACACTGAAGCTTTCTTT. Amino acid sequence: CASHMMNTEAFF. The chain carries TRBV7-2 and TRBJ1-1; D gene ambiguous. The CDR3 length is 12 residues. CDR1 and CDR2 (germline): SGHTA, FQGNSA. V was pared by 8 bases and J by 0 bases, with 7 bases between.

The chain uses TRBV6-2 or TRBV6-3 and TRBJ2-1; D not resolved. Germline values: CDR1 MNHEY, CDR2 SVGEGT. V was cut by 5 bases and J by 5 bases, with 10 bases left in between. CDR3 length equals 13 residues. CDR3 bases: TGTGCCAGCAGTGACGCTAGAAACAATGAGCAGTTCTTC. This translates into CASSDARNNEQFF.

This clonotype was detected a few times. This chain connects TRBV24-1 to TRBJ2-1; no firm D call. This CDR3 has 16 amino acids. V lost 3 bases and J 6 bases, leaving 17 bases between the germline ends. CDR1 KGHDR and CDR2 SFDVKD come from the germline V gene. The CDR3: CATSDPLRSPTNEQFF. DNA for the CDR3: TGTGCCACCAGTGATCCACTGCGAAGTCCTACCAATGAGCAGTTCTTC.

The chain is built from TRBV12-3 or TRBV12-4 and TRBJ2-5; 9 nucleotides align to TRBD2. The V and J ends lost 7 bases and 11 bases, in that order; junction bases with no gene match: 20. This CDR3 region has 16 residues. The CDR3 sequence is CASIRIPGLADNEQYF. The CDR3 DNA sequence: TGTGCCAGCATCCGGATACCGGGACTAGCTGACAATGAGCAGTACTTC.

The chain uses TRBV7-6 and TRBJ2-1; 8 nucleotides line up with TRBD1. This CDR3 has 14 residues. Germline CDR1 SGHVS, CDR2 FNYEAQ. The V gene end was trimmed by 1 base and the J gene end by 4 bases; junction bases not matched to a gene: 0. The CDR3 coding sequence is TGTGCCAGCAGCTTAGGGACAGGGTACAATGAGCAGTTCTTC. Its protein product is CASSLGTGYNEQFF.

V and J are TRBV25-1 and TRBJ1-2, with a possible D match to TRBD1 (5 bases). From germline, CDR1 is MGHDK and CDR2 SYGVNS. The CDR3 is made up of 15 amino acids. V dropped 2 bases and J dropped 9 bases, with 19 bases sitting between them. This CDR3 reads CASSENRGRISRYTF. CDR3 coding DNA: TGTGCCAGCAGTGAAAATCGGGGGAGGATCTCGCGCTACACCTTC.

This clonotype came up once. This chain links TRBV28 with TRBJ2-5, with D uncertain. This CDR3 region has 14 residues. CDR1 and CDR2 (germline): MDHEN, SYDVKM. V shed 3 bases and J shed 5 bases, with 13 bases lying between them. Here the CDR3 reads CASSFGVGTETQYF. CDR3 coding DNA: TGTGCCAGCAGTTTTGGAGTGGGCACGGAGACCCAGTACTTC. The full variable domain, with the rest looked up from reference TRBV28 and TRBJ2-5, is DVKVTQSSRYLVKRTGEKVFLECVQDMDHENMFWYRQDPGLGLRLIYFSYDVKMKEKGDIPEGYSVSREKKERFSLILESASTNQTSMYLCASSFGVGTETQYFGPGTRLLVL.

V is TRBV19 and J is TRBJ2-3; 15 positions agree with TRBD2. CDR1 is LNHDA and CDR2 is SQIVND in the germline V gene (reference sequence). The CDR3 spans 20 residues. V trimming: 6 bases; J trimming: 1 base; junction bases outside the gene matches: 14. The CDR3 coding sequence is TGTGCCAGTAGACAAGGGACTAGCGGGAGGACCCCGCTAGGCACAGATACGCAGTATTTT. Protein: CASRQGTSGRTPLGTDTQYF.

This clonotype was detected a few times. The chain employs TRBV7-2 and TRBJ1-5, with D possibly being TRBD1 (6 bases). Germline loops: CDR1 SGHTA, CDR2 FQGNSA. There are 14 residues in the CDR3. V was shortened by 4 bases and J by 7 bases, with 14 bases between the two germline ends. Here the CDR3 DNA reads TGTGCCAGCAGCTATGACAGGTTCGGGCAGCCCCAGCATTTT. As protein: CASSYDRFGQPQHF.